These 30 T cell receptor beta chains were sequenced from one sample in a study of cytomegalovirus exposure and HLA in healthy donors. A multiplex PCR was run with 60 Vbeta primers and 13 Jbeta primers. Sequencing used immunoSEQ multiplex PCR; TCRdb keeps in-frame clones, though not all of them. The table shows some 130,000 clones, with 77% occurring only once. Sample: PBMCs. The receptor source for this set is a male donor in good health and CMV-seropositive.

The chain joins TRBV25-1 to TRBJ2-3, with D perhaps TRBD1 (6 bases). V was pared by 6 bases and J by 1 base, with 11 bases between. CDR1 and CDR2 from the germline V gene are MGHDK and SYGVNS. CDR3 length equals 14 residues. The CDR3 sequence is CASSFRQGTDTQYF. The CDR3 nucleotides are TGTGCCAGCAGCTTTCGACAGGGCACAGATACGCAGTATTTT.

The chain employs TRBV4-1 and TRBJ2-7; D is uncertain. The CDR3 sequence is 13 residues long. V lost 2 bases, J lost 1 base, and 6 bases lay in between. Germline lookup yields CDR1 MGHRA and CDR2 YSYEKL. The DNA of the CDR3 is TGCGCCAGCAGCCAAAGAGTATCCTACGAGCAGTACTTC. Its translation: CASSQRVSYEQYF.

The rearrangement uses TRBV6-5 and TRBJ1-4; no definite D call. Trimming left V 7 bases short and J 8 bases short, with 11 bases between. The CDR3 has 12 amino acids. Per the germline V gene, CDR1 is MNHEY and CDR2 is SVGAGI. The CDR3 sequence is CASTPTDEKLFF. The DNA for the CDR3 is TGTGCCAGCACTCCTACAGACGAAAAACTGTTTTTT.

As concerns this clone: The junction does not match germline at one end; this may be a read error. The rearrangement uses TRBV7-9 and TRBJ1-5; D call uncertain. Looked up from germline, CDR1 is SEHNR and CDR2 is FQNEAQ (reference sequence). The CDR3 loop spans 13 amino acids. The CDR3 protein is CSSSFGLQEPQHF. In nucleotides, the CDR3 is TGTTCCAGCAGCTTCGGACTTCAGGAGCCCCAGCATTTT.

The chain links TRBV6-1 to TRBJ1-6; D is perhaps TRBD1 (5 bases). Germline loops: CDR1 MNHNS, CDR2 SASEGT. The CDR3 is made up of 13 amino acids. Trimming removed 6 bases at V and 7 bases at J, with 10 bases between. This CDR3 reads CASSHDRNSPLHF. The CDR3, as DNA: TGTGCCAGCAGCCATGACAGAAATTCACCCCTCCACTTT.

The V call is TRBV5-1, the J call TRBJ2-1, with TRBD2 as a possible D gene (5 bases). Germline CDR1 and CDR2: SGHRS and YFSETQ. The length of the CDR3 is 15 residues. V was cut by 1 base and J by 7 bases, with 15 bases left in between. The CDR3 sequence: CASSLRVEGLNEQFF. In DNA form, the CDR3 reads TGCGCCAGCAGCTTGAGGGTTGAGGGTTTAAATGAGCAGTTCTTC.

V is TRBV18 and J is TRBJ2-3; 12 bases match TRBD1. Per germline, CDR1 KGHSH and CDR2 LQKENI. The CDR3 consists of 16 residues. V gave up 6 bases and J gave up 4 bases; unmatched junction bases: 8. The DNA of the CDR3 is TGTGCCAGCTCCATAACGGGACAGGGGGCCGCAGATACGCAGTATTTT. Encoded protein: CASSITGQGAADTQYF. The full variable domain, completed using reference TRBV18 and TRBJ2-3, is NAGVMQNPRHLVRRRGQEARLRCSPMKGHSHVYWYRQLPEEGLKFMVYLQKENIIDESGMPKERFSAEFPKEGPSILRIQQVVRGDSAAYFCASSITGQGAADTQYFGPGTRLTVL.

The chain joins TRBV28 to TRBJ1-1; TRBD1 matches 7 bases. The CDR3 spans 14 residues. The V and J ends lost 8 bases and 4 bases, in that order; junction bases with no gene match: 10. Germline-derived CDR1 and CDR2 are MDHEN and SYDVKM. The CDR3 nucleotides are TGTGCCAGCGAAGGGACAGCCCGGGGCACTGAAGCTTTCTTT. Protein sequence: CASEGTARGTEAFF.

A remark on this clone: Other DNA sequences in the same sample also yield this CDR3. The chain links TRBV28 to TRBJ1-1; unclear D gene. Germline V gene lookup returns CDR1 MDHEN and CDR2 SYDVKM. This CDR3 is 11 amino acids long. V was clipped by 6 bases and J by 6 bases, with 8 bases between them. The CDR3 region is CASRGRPEAFF. CDR3 DNA: TGTGCCAGCAGGGGCCGCCCTGAAGCTTTCTTT.

The V and J genes are TRBV11-2 and TRBJ2-1; possibly TRBD2 for D (7 bases). The V end lost 1 base, the J end lost 0 bases, and 10 bases lay between the germline ends. Looked up from germline, CDR1 is SGHAT and CDR2 is FQNNGV. The CDR3 loop spans 16 amino acids. The DNA of the CDR3 is TGTGCCAGCAGCTTAGGCGGGGGCTTCTCCTACAATGAGCAGTTCTTC. Its protein product is CASSLGGGFSYNEQFF.

V usage is TRBV5-6 and J usage is TRBJ1-2; possible D gene TRBD1, 6 bases. In germline, CDR1 is SGHDT, CDR2 YYEEEE. Trimming stripped 1 base from V and 4 bases from J, with 14 bases between. The CDR3 has 15 residues. CDR3: CASSLHQGRVYGYTF. The CDR3 nucleotides read TGTGCCAGCAGCTTGCATCAGGGGCGCGTCTATGGCTACACCTTC. Drawing the rest from reference TRBV5-6 and TRBJ1-2, the complete variable domain is DAGVTQSPTHLIKTRGQQVTLRCSPKSGHDTVSWYQQALGQGPQFIFQYYEEEERQRGNFPDRFSGHQFPNYSSELNVNALLLGDSALYLCASSLHQGRVYGYTFGSGTRLTVV.

V gene TRBV28 combines with J gene TRBJ1-6; 9 bases are shared with TRBD1. CDR1 and CDR2 (germline): MDHEN, SYDVKM. V was clipped by 4 bases and J by 6 bases; unmatched bases: 7. The length of the CDR3 is 16 residues. CDR3 sequence reads: CASSSGTGKFNSPLHF. DNA of the CDR3: TGTGCCAGCAGTTCCGGGACAGGGAAATTTAATTCACCCCTCCACTTT.

The V call is TRBV2, the J call TRBJ1-2; 7 bases agree with TRBD1. Per germline, CDR1 SNHLY and CDR2 FYNNEI. V lost 7 bases and J lost 4; bases outside the gene matches: 6. The CDR3 extends over 13 amino acids. The CDR3 is CASTRQGFYGYTF. As DNA, the CDR3 is TGTGCCAGCACCAGACAGGGATTCTATGGCTACACCTTC.

The chain carries TRBV27 and TRBJ2-7; 9 bases fit TRBD1. Germline assignment: CDR1 MNHEY and CDR2 SMNVEV (reference sequence). CDR3 length: 15 residues. Trimming cost V 3 bases and J 5 bases; bases outside gene matches: 8. CDR3 in DNA: TGTGCCAGCAGTTTCGACAGGGGGGCGTACCACGAGCAGTACTTC. Translating it yields CASSFDRGAYHEQYF.

The chain combines TRBV7-9 with TRBJ1-4; D possibly corresponds to TRBD1 (5 bases). The length of the CDR3 is 14 residues. Germline CDR1 reads SEHNR; CDR2 reads FQNEAQ (reference sequence). V was trimmed by 0 bases and J by 5 bases, leaving 7 bases between them. CDR3 protein: CASSLAQANEKLFF. DNA of the CDR3: TGTGCCAGCAGCTTAGCACAGGCCAATGAAAAACTGTTTTTT.

This chain links TRBV2 with TRBJ2-3; D is possibly TRBD1 (6 bases). Germline V gene lookup returns CDR1 SNHLY and CDR2 FYNNEI. The V and J ends lost 5 bases and 7 bases respectively, with 10 bases between them. The CDR3 has 12 amino acids. The CDR3 spells CASSQGPYTQYF. CDR3 nucleotide sequence: TGTGCCAGCAGTCAGGGGCCCTATACGCAGTATTTT.

The chain recombines TRBV27 with TRBJ2-7; 10 bases match TRBD1. CDR3 length: 15 amino acids. Germline V lookup: CDR1 MNHEY, CDR2 SMNVEV (reference sequence). With 5 bases clipped from V and 4 bases from J, the junction kept 8 bases outside the gene matches. CDR3 bases: TGTGCCAGCAGTGACTACGGGACAGGGGAATACGAGCAGTACTTC. The encoded protein is CASSDYGTGEYEQYF.

The chain links TRBV7-8 to TRBJ2-3; D remains unclear. The V gene lost 7 bases and the J gene lost 3 bases, with 14 bases spanning the gap. This CDR3 is 14 amino acids long. Per the germline V gene, CDR1 is SGHVS and CDR2 is FQNEAQ. The CDR3 nucleotides are TGTGCCAGCATGATAAAAAGAGGAACAGATACGCAGTATTTT. Its protein product is CASMIKRGTDTQYF.

The genes are TRBV11-3 and TRBJ1-2; unclear D gene. This CDR3 is 12 amino acids long. Germline loops: CDR1 SGHNT, CDR2 YENEEA. Trimming shortened V by 2 bases and J by 5 bases, and 6 bases separated the two germline ends. The CDR3 protein is CASSLTGYGYTF. DNA of the CDR3: TGTGCCAGCAGCTTAACGGGTTATGGCTACACCTTC.

The V gene is TRBV9, the J gene TRBJ2-1; 11 bases map to TRBD2. Germline V gene data show CDR1 as SGDLS and CDR2 as YYNGEE. The CDR3 runs to 16 residues. V lost 4 bases, J lost 8 bases, and 11 bases stayed unmatched. The CDR3 loop reads CASSLGELAGVHEQFF. CDR3 sequence (DNA): TGTGCCAGCAGCTTAGGGGAACTAGCGGGGGTACATGAGCAGTTCTTC.

This chain connects TRBV28 to TRBJ2-6; D is unresolved. The CDR3 runs 18 residues. V lost 3 bases and J lost 1, with 16 bases in between. CDR1 MDHEN and CDR2 SYDVKM come from the germline V gene. CDR3 in amino acids: CASSFVNYQRSGANVLTF. In DNA form, the CDR3 reads TGTGCCAGCAGTTTTGTCAACTACCAAAGGTCTGGGGCCAACGTCCTGACTTTC.

This clone was seen only a few times. J is TRBJ1-2 and V is TRBV27, with 7 bases lining up with TRBD1. CDR3 length equals 13 residues. Germline V gives CDR1 MNHEY, CDR2 SMNVEV (reference sequence). Trimming took 8 bases from V and 3 from J; bases not matched to a gene: 6. Here the CDR3 reads CASAPGTDYGYTF. Here the CDR3 DNA reads TGTGCCAGCGCCCCCGGGACAGACTATGGCTACACCTTC.

CDR3 nucleotide sequence: TGCGCCAGCAGCGGAACCCAGGGCGCCATGAACACTGAAGCTTTCTTT. As protein: CASSGTQGAMNTEAFF. The V gene is TRBV5-1, the J gene TRBJ1-1, with D possibly being TRBD1 (5 bases). V was cut by 4 bases and J by 0 bases, with 16 bases left in between. Germline V gene sequence: CDR1 SGHRS, CDR2 YFSETQ. The CDR3 contains 16 residues.

The V call is TRBV15, the J call TRBJ2-7, with 9 bases matching TRBD1. V dropped 3 bases and J dropped 6; count of bases not matched to a gene: 9. Germline V gene sequence: CDR1 LNHNV, CDR2 YYDKDF (reference sequence). This CDR3 contains 15 residues. This chain's CDR3 is CATSRTPGQGSEQYF. The CDR3, as DNA: TGTGCCACCAGCAGGACTCCGGGACAGGGATCCGAGCAGTACTTC.

The rearrangement joins TRBV25-1 to TRBJ2-3; 7 positions agree with TRBD2. The junction had 6 bases not matched to a gene; V was cut back by 4 bases and J by 2 bases. In germline, CDR1 is MGHDK, CDR2 SYGVNS. The CDR3 runs to 15 residues. This chain's CDR3 is CASSVGGSSTDTQYF. The CDR3 nucleotides are TGTGCCAGCAGTGTAGGCGGGAGTTCCACAGATACGCAGTATTTT.

The chain carries TRBV6-6 and TRBJ2-7; 8 bases match TRBD2. Unmatched junction bases numbered 9, after V lost 4 bases and J lost 7 bases. CDR3 length: 14 residues. Germline assignment: CDR1 MNHNY and CDR2 SVGAGI (reference sequence). The CDR3 DNA sequence: TGTGCCAGCAGTTTTGGATCTACGGGGGGGGAGCAGTACTTC. Amino acids: CASSFGSTGGEQYF.

This clone was counted between two and nine times. The gene calls are TRBV2 and TRBJ1-1; D unclear. The CDR3 spans 14 residues. The V end was cut by 8 bases, the J end by 5 bases, with 18 bases between. Germline assignment: CDR1 SNHLY and CDR2 FYNNEI. The CDR3 loop is CASRGWQVDTEAFF. CDR3 nucleotides: TGTGCCAGCCGTGGATGGCAGGTAGATACTGAAGCTTTCTTT.

J is TRBJ2-3 and V is TRBV4-2; TRBD2 aligns across 8 bases. Germline assignment: CDR1 LGHNA and CDR2 YNFKEQ. This CDR3 is 19 amino acids long. V lost 3 bases and J lost 6; bases outside the gene matches: 20. The CDR3, as DNA: TGTGCCAGCAGCCACCCCTCCCGGCTAGCGGGTGTCGGTGGGGATACGCAGTATTTT. Translating gives CASSHPSRLAGVGGDTQYF.

This clone was detected a few times. The rearrangement uses TRBV5-1 and TRBJ2-3, with D possibly matching TRBD2 (6 bases). Trimming stripped 0 bases from V and 0 bases from J, with 11 bases between. In germline, CDR1 is SGHRS, CDR2 YFSETQ. The CDR3 totals 16 residues. CDR3 nucleotides: TGCGCCAGCAGCTTGGTGGTAGCGGAGAGCACAGATACGCAGTATTTT. This gives the protein CASSLVVAESTDTQYF.

This clone came up a few times. The chain joins TRBV7-9 to TRBJ1-1; D possibly corresponds to TRBD1 (5 bases). The germline V and J ends were trimmed by 6 bases and 0 bases, with 8 bases remaining between them. Germline values: CDR1 SEHNR, CDR2 FQNEAQ (reference sequence). CDR3 length: 13 residues. The CDR3 here is CASRSGMNTEAFF. For the CDR3, the DNA is TGTGCCAGCAGGTCAGGGATGAACACTGAAGCTTTCTTT.